This record looks at one TCR beta chain sequence and its context. Its matching antigen is unknown. These data originate in a study of cytotoxic CD8 clonotypes in ibrutinib-treated CLL. CDR1 and CDR2 from the germline V gene are MRHNA and SNTAGT. Trimming stripped 4 bases from V and 11 bases from J, with 9 bases between. The CDR3 has 10 residues. Findings and limits, study-wide: Clonotypes that were public were uncommon, and they contracted or stayed stable on treatment.

The planned depth of sequencing spanned 1 in 200,000 to 1 in 1 million T cells. TCRdb's table, derived via immunoSEQ multiplex PCR, lists solely in-frame clones and lacks some. In the table there are 150,000 to 200,000 clones, nearly 90% of which are singletons. The source is a human donor with chronic lymphocytic leukemia. Sequencing used PBMCs, obtained at disease progression, from a patient treated with ibrutinib. The rearrangement joins TRBV6-4 to TRBJ2-7; D is unclear. In DNA form, the CDR3 reads TGTGCCAGCAGTGCCGATGGTAAGTACTTC. It is translated as CASSADGKYF.